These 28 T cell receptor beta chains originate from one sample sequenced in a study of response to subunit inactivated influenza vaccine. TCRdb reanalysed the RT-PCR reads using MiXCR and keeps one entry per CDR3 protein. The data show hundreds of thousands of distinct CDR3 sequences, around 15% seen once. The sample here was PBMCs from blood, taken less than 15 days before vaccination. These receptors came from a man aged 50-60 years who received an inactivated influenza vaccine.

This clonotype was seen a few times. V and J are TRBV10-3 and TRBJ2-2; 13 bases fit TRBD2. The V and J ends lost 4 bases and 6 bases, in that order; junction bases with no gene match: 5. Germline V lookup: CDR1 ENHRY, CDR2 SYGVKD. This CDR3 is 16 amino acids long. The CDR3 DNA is TGTGCCATCAGTGGGACTAGCGGGAGTCCGTCCGGGGAGCTGTTTTTT. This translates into CAISGTSGSPSGELFF.

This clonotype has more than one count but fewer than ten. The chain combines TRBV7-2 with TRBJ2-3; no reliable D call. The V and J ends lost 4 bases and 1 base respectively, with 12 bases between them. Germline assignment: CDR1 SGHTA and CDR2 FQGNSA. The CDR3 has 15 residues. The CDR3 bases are TGTGCCAGCAGCTCCAATGTGTGGCGCACAGATACGCAGTATTTT. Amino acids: CASSSNVWRTDTQYF.

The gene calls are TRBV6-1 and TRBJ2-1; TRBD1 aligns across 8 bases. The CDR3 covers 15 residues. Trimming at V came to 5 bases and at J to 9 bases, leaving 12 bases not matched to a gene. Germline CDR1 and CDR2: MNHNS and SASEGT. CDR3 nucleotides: TGTGCCAGCAGTCATCCGACAGGGGCCACGGCTGAGCAGTTCTTC. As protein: CASSHPTGATAEQFF.

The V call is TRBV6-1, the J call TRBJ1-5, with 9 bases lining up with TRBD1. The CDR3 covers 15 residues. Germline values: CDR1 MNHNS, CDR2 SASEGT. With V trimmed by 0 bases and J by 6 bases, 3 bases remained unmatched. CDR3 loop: CASSEAQGAGQPQHF. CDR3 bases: TGTGCCAGCAGTGAAGCACAGGGGGCAGGTCAGCCCCAGCATTTT.

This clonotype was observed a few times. CDR3 sequence: CASSSTLSGFIDTQYF. Here the CDR3 DNA reads TGCGCCAGCAGCTCTACCCTGAGCGGGTTCATAGATACGCAGTATTTT. The V and J genes are TRBV5-1 and TRBJ2-3; possibly TRBD2 for D (6 bases). Germline V gene lookup returns CDR1 SGHRS and CDR2 YFSETQ. Deletions cut 3 bases from V and 5 bases from J, with 19 bases between. CDR3 length: 16 residues.

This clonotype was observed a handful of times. The chain's CDR3 is CASSQDSPGASRLDEQFF. The CDR3 DNA sequence: TGCGCCAGCAGCCAAGATTCCCCGGGGGCCTCCCGTTTAGATGAGCAGTTCTTC. The chain recombines TRBV4-3 with TRBJ2-1, with D perhaps TRBD1 or TRBD2 (6 bases each). CDR1 LGHNA and CDR2 YSLEER come from the germline V gene. Trimming took off 0 bases at V and 8 bases at J, with 23 bases between the two ends. The CDR3 totals 18 residues.

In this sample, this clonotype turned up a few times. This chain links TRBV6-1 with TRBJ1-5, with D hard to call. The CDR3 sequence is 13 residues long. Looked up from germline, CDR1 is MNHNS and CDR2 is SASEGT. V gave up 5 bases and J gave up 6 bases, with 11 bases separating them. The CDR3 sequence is CASSTHSVQPQHF. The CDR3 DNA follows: TGTGCCAGCAGTACCCACTCCGTTCAGCCCCAGCATTTT.

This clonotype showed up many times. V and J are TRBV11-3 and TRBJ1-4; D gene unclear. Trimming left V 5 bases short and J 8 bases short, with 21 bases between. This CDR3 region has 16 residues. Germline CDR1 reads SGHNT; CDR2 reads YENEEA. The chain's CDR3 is CASSHYATVRGEKLFF. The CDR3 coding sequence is TGTGCCAGCAGCCATTACGCGACGGTCAGAGGAGAAAAACTGTTTTTT.

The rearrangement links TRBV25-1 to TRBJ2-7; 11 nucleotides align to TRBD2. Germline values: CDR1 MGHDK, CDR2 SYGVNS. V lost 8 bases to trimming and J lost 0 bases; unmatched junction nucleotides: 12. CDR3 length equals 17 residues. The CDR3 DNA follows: TGTGCCAGCGGATCCCTAGCGGGGGGACGGAGCTCCTACGAGCAGTACTTC. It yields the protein CASGSLAGGRSSYEQYF.

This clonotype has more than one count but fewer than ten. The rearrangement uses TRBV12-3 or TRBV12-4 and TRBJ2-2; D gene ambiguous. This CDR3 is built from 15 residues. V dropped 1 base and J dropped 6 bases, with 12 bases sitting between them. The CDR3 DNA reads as TGTGCCAGCAGTTTAGTCCAAACCGACGCCGGGGAGCTGTTTTTT. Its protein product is CASSLVQTDAGELFF.

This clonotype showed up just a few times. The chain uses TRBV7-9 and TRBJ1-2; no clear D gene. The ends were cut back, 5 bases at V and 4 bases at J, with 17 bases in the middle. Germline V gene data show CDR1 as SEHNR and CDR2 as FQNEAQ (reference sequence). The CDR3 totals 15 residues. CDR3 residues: CASSTRPSAGYGYTF. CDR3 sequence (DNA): TGTGCCAGCAGCACTCGACCTTCGGCAGGCTATGGCTACACCTTC.

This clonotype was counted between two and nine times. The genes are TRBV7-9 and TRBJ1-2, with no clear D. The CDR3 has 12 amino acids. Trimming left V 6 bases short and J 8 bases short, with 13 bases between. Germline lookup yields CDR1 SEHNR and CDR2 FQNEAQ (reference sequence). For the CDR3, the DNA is TGTGCCAGCAGTCCGAAGGGAGACGGCTACACCTTC. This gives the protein CASSPKGDGYTF.

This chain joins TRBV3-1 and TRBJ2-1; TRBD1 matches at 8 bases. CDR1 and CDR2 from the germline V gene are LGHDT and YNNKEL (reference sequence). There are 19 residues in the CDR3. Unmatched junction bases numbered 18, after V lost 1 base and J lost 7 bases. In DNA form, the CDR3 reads TGTGCCAGCAGCCAAGGGGACAGGAGGCGTCTCGGACACGCGAATGAGCAGTTCTTC. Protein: CASSQGDRRRLGHANEQFF.

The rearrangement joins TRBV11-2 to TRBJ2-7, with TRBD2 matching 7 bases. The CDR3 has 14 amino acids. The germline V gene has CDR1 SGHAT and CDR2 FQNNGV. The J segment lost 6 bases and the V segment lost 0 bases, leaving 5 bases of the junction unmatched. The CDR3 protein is CASSLDLLASEQYF. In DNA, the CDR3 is TGTGCCAGCAGCTTAGATTTACTAGCGAGCGAGCAGTACTTC.

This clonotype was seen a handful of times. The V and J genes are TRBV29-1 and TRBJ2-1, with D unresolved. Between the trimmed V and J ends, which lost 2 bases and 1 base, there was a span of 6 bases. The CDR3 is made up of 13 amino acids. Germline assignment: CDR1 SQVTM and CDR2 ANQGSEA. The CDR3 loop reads CSVELRSYNEQFF. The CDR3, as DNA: TGCAGCGTTGAATTGAGGTCCTACAATGAGCAGTTCTTC.

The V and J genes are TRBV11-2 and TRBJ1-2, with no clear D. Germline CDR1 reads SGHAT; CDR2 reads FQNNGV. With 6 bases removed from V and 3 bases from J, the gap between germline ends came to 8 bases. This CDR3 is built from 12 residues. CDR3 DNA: TGTGCCAGCAGGGACCGCTACTATGGCTACACCTTC. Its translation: CASRDRYYGYTF.

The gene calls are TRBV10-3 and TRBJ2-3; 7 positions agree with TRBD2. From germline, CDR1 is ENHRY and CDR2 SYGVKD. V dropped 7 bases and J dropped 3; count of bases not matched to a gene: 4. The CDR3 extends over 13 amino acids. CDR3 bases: TGTGCCATCACGATGGGGGGGACAGATACGCAGTATTTT. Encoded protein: CAITMGGTDTQYF.

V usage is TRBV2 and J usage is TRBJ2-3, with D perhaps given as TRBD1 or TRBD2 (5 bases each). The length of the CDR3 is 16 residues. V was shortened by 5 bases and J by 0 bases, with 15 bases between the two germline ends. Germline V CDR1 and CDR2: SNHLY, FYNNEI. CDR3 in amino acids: CASSKERGASTDTQYF. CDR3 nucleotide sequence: TGTGCCAGCAGTAAAGAAAGAGGGGCCAGCACAGATACGCAGTATTTT.

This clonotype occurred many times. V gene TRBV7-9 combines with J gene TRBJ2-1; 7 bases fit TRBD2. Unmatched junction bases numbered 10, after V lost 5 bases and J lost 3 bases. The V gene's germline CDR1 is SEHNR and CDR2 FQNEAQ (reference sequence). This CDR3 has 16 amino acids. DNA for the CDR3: TGTGCCAGCAGCCCTCGGGGGGACCTAATCTACAATGAGCAGTTCTTC. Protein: CASSPRGDLIYNEQFF.

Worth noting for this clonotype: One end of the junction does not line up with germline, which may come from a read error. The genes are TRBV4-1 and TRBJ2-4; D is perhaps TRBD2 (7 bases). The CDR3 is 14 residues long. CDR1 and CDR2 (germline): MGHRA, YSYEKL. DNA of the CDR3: TGCGCCAGCAGCCAAGATACGAGGGGGGGGCGGATGGAGTTC. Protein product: CASSQDTRGGRMEF.

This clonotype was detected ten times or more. CDR3 nucleotides: TGCAGCGTTGAAGAGCTGTCTAGCGGGAGTTATTACAATGAGCAGTTCTTC. This codes for CSVEELSSGSYYNEQFF. The J gene is TRBJ2-1, the V gene TRBV29-1, with 10 positions matching TRBD2. V was pared by 0 bases and J by 4 bases, with 9 bases of the junction left unmatched. Germline lookup yields CDR1 SQVTM and CDR2 ANQGSEA. The CDR3 contains 17 residues.

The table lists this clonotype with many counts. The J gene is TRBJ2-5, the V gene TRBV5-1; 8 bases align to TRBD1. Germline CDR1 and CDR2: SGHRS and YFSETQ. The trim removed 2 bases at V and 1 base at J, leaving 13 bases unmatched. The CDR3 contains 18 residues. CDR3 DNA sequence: TGCGCCAGCAGCTTACGATTCAGGACAGGGACCGCCCAAGAGACCCAGTACTTC. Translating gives CASSLRFRTGTAQETQYF.

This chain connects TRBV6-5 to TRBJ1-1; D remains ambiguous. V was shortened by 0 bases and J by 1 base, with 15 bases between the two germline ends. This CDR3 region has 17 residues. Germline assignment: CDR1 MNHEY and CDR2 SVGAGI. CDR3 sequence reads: CASSYSRAGRGNTEAFF. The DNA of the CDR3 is TGTGCCAGCAGTTACTCGAGGGCCGGGAGAGGGAACACTGAAGCTTTCTTT.

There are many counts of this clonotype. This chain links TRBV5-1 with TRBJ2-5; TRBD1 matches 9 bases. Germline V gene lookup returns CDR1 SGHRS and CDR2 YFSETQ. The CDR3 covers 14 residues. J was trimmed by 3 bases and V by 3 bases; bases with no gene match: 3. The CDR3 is CASSSGQGKETQYF. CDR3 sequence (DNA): TGCGCCAGCAGCTCGGGACAGGGAAAAGAGACCCAGTACTTC.

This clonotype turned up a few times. The CDR3 DNA reads TGTGCCATCAGCGGTTCCTATGGCTACACCTTC. It is translated as CAISGSYGYTF. The gene calls are TRBV10-3 and TRBJ1-2, with D unresolved. CDR3 length: 11 residues. Germline CDR1 and CDR2: ENHRY and SYGVKD. Trimming took 6 bases from V and 4 from J, leaving 6 bases between them.

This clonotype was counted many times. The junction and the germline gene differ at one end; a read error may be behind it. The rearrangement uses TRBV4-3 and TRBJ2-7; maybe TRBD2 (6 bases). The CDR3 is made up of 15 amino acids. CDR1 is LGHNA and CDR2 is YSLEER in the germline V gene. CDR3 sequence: CASSQEGRSSYEQYF. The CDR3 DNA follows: TGTGCCAGCAGCCAAGAGGGGAGGAGCTCCTACGAGCAGTACTTC.

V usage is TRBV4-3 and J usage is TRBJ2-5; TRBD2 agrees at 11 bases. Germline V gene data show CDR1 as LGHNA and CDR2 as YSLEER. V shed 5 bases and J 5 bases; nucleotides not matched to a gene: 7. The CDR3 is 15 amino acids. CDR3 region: CASSTRLAGTETQYF. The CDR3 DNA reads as TGCGCCAGCAGCACCCGACTAGCGGGGACCGAGACCCAGTACTTC.

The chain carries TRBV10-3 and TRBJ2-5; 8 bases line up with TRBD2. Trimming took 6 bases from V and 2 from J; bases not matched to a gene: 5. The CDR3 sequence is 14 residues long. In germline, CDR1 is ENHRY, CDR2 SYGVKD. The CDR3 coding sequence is TGTGCCATCAGCGATAGCGGGACACAAGAGACCCAGTACTTC. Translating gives CAISDSGTQETQYF.